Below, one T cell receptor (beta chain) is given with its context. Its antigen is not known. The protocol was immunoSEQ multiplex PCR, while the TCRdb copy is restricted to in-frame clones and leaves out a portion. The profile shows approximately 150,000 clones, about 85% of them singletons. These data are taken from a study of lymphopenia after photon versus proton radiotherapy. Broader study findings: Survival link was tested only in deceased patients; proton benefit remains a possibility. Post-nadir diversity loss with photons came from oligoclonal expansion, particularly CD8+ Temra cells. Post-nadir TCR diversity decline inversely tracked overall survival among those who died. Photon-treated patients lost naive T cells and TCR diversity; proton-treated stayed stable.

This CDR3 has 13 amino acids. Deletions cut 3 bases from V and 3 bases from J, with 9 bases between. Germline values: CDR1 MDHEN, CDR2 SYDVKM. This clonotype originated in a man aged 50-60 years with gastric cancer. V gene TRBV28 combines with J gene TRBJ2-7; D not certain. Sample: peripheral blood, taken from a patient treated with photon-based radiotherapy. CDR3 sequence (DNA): TGTGCCAGCAGTTTGGGCCCAGTCTACGAGCAGTACTTC. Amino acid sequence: CASSLGPVYEQYF. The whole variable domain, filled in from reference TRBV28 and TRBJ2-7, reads DVKVTQSSRYLVKRTGEKVFLECVQDMDHENMFWYRQDPGLGLRLIYFSYDVKMKEKGDIPEGYSVSREKKERFSLILESASTNQTSMYLCASSLGPVYEQYFGPGTRLTVT.